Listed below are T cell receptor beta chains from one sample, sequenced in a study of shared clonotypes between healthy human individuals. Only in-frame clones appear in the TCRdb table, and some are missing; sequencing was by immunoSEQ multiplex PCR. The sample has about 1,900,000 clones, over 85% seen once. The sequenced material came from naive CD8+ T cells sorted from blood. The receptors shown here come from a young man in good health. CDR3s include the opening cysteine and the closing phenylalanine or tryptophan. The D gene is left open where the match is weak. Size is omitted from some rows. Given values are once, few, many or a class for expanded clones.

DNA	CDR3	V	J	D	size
TGTGCCAGCAGACCGGGACCTGGGAACACTGAAGCTTTCTTT	CASRPGPGNTEAFF	TRBV7-9	TRBJ1-1	-	-
TGTGCCAGCAGCTATCTAGCGGGAGGGGAGACCCAGTACTTC	CASSYLAGGETQYF	TRBV7-2	TRBJ2-5	TRBD2	once
TGTGCCAGCAGCTTAGTTCCCACAGGTAGCTATGGCTACACCTTC	CASSLVPTGSYGYTF	TRBV11-2	TRBJ1-2	-	-
TGTGCCAGCAGCTTAACGGGAGGGGATGAGCAGTTCTTC	CASSLTGGDEQFF	TRBV5-6	TRBJ2-1	TRBD2	-
TGCGCCAGCAGCCAAGAAATCATAGGCTTCTACGAGCAGTACTTC	CASSQEIIGFYEQYF	TRBV4-3	TRBJ2-7	-	-
TGTGCCAGCAGCGGGGGGAGGCCTTACACGAACACAGATACGCAGTATTTT	CASSGGRPYTNTDTQYF	TRBV7-9	TRBJ2-3	-	once
TGTGCCAGCAGCCTATCGACAGGGACGGGGGAGCAGTACTTC	CASSLSTGTGEQYF	TRBV7-9	TRBJ2-7	TRBD1	-
TGTGCCAGCGTAGCGGGGGGGCGTGTAAATGAGCAGTTCTTC	CASVAGGRVNEQFF	TRBV6-1	TRBJ2-1	TRBD2	-
TGTGCCAGCAGCTTGGAAGGGGCCAACACCGGGGAGCTGTTTTTT	CASSLEGANTGELFF	TRBV11-2	TRBJ2-2	-	-
TGTGCCAGCAGCTTAGGGGACTTCGATGGCTACACCTTC	CASSLGDFDGYTF	TRBV7-9	TRBJ1-2	-	-
TGTGCCAGTTCCCACGCGAGCGGGAACGACGAGCAGTACTTC	CASSHASGNDEQYF	TRBV19	TRBJ2-7	TRBD2	once
TGTGCCTGGATGGCGGGCCAGGTCGGGAAAGATGGCTACACCTTC	CAWMAGQVGKDGYTF	TRBV30	TRBJ1-2	-	-
TGTGCCAGCAGTTTAGCCGGGACAGGGAACACAGATACGCAGTATTTT	CASSLAGTGNTDTQYF	TRBV28	TRBJ2-3	TRBD1	-
TGTGCCAGCAGCCTATCCTGGACTGGGGTCACCTACGAGCAGTACTTC	CASSLSWTGVTYEQYF	TRBV7-9	TRBJ2-7	-	-
TGTGCCAGCGACTCGGGGCTAGCGGGTCCTACACATGAGCAGTTCTTC	CASDSGLAGPTHEQFF	TRBV21-1	TRBJ2-1	-	-
TGTGCCAGCAGCGCACCCAGCGGGACGAACATTCAGTACTTC	CASSAPSGTNIQYF	TRBV9	TRBJ2-4	TRBD2	-
TGTGCCAGCAGCCCCGGGACAACGCTTCAGCCCCAGCATTTT	CASSPGTTLQPQHF	TRBV7-8	TRBJ1-5	-	once
TGTGCCAGCAGCGCCGAATCCGGGACAGGGGGCTTGGAGCAGTTCTTC	CASSAESGTGGLEQFF	TRBV11-2	TRBJ2-1	TRBD1	-
TGTGCCAGCAGGGGGCTAGCGACCGGGGAGCTGTTTTTT	CASRGLATGELFF	TRBV27	TRBJ2-2	-	-
TGTGCCAGCACCACCACGGCCGGGCAGGGTTACGAGCAGTACTTC	CASTTTAGQGYEQYF	TRBV19	TRBJ2-7	-	-
TGTGCCAGCAGCTCGGACAGGGGGTTCGTAGCGGAAGGCTACACCTTC	CASSSDRGFVAEGYTF	TRBV7-9	TRBJ1-2	TRBD1	-
TGTGCCAGCAGCTTGGATCCTGAGGACGAGCAGTACTTC	CASSLDPEDEQYF	TRBV5-6	TRBJ2-7	-	-
TGTGCCAGCAGTGAAGCCGCAGGGGGGTACCAAGAGACCCAGTACTTC	CASSEAAGGYQETQYF	TRBV25-1	TRBJ2-5	-	-
TGTGCCAGCAGCTTCAGGGCCTCCTACGAGCAGTACTTC	CASSFRASYEQYF	TRBV5-4	TRBJ2-7	-	-